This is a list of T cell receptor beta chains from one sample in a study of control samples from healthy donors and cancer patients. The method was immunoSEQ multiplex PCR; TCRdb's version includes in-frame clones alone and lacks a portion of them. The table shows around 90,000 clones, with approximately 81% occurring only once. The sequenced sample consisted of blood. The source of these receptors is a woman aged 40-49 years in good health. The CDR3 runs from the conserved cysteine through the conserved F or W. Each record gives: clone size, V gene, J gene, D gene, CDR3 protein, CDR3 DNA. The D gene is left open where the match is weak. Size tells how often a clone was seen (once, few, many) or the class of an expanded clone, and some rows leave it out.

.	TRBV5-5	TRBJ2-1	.	CASSLEARHGRNEQFF	TGTGCCAGCAGCTTGGAAGCCCGGCACGGACGGAATGAGCAGTTCTTC
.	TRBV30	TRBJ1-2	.	CAWRPTGTSGYTF	TGTGCCTGGAGGCCAACAGGAACGAGTGGCTACACCTTC
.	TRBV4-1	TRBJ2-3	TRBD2	CASSQLSGGFTDTQYF	TGCGCCAGCAGCCAACTCAGCGGGGGGTTTACAGATACGCAGTATTTT
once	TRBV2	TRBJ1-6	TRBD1	CASSDDRGLGSPLHF	TGTGCCAGCAGTGATGACAGGGGGTTAGGTTCACCCCTCCACTTT
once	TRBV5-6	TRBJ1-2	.	CASSIGAAYGYTF	TGTGCCAGCAGCATTGGCGCGGCGTATGGCTACACCTTC
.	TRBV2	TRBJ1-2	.	CASNGRNYGYTF	TGTGCCAGCAACGGGCGTAACTATGGCTACACCTTC
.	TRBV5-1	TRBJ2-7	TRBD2	CASSYGRGGEYEQYF	TGCGCCAGCAGCTATGGGCGGGGGGGGGAGTACGAGCAGTACTTC
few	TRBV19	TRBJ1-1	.	CASSPRTENTEAFF	TGTGCCAGTAGTCCCCGGACGGAGAACACTGAAGCTTTCTTT
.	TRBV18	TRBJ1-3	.	CASSPGYPPSGNTIYF	TGTGCCAGCTCACCAGGATATCCTCCCTCTGGAAACACCATATATTTT
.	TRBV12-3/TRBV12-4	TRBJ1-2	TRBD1	CASSLGTDYGYTF	TGTGCCAGCAGCCTAGGGACAGACTATGGCTACACCTTC
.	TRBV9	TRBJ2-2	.	CASSVVGSTGELFF	TGTGCCAGCAGCGTAGTAGGCAGCACCGGGGAGCTGTTTTTT
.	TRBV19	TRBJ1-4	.	CASSRGWANEKLFF	TGTGCCTCCTCCCGTGGGTGGGCGAATGAAAAACTGTTTTTT
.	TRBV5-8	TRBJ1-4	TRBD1	CASSELQGSHEKLFF	TGTGCCAGCAGCGAATTACAGGGGAGTCATGAAAAACTGTTTTTT
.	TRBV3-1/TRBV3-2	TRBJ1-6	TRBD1	CASSPRDRGLLGDSPLHF	TGTGCCAGCAGCCCCCGGGACAGGGGATTACTTGGGGATTCACCCCTCCACTTT
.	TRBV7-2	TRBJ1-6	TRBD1	CASSTEMGQREDNSPLHF	TGTGCCAGCAGCACTGAGATGGGACAGCGGGAGGATAATTCACCCCTCCACTTT
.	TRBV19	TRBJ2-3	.	CASSILTGTGTDTQYF	TGTGCCAGTAGTATCCTAACAGGGACGGGCACAGATACGCAGTATTTT
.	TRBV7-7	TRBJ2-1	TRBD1	CASSLGQGSGEQFF	TGTGCCAGCAGCCTCGGACAGGGAAGCGGTGAGCAGTTCTTC
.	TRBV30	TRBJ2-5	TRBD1	CAWSGEQGIGETQYF	TGTGCCTGGAGTGGGGAACAGGGGATAGGAGAGACCCAGTACTTC
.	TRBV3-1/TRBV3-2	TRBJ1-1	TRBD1	CASSHTGGWGRDTEAFF	TGTGCCAGCAGCCATACAGGGGGCTGGGGTAGGGACACTGAAGCTTTCTTT
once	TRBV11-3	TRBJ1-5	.	CASSPSLDFGGNQPQHF	TGTGCCAGCAGCCCTTCTCTGGATTTTGGTGGCAATCAGCCCCAGCATTTT
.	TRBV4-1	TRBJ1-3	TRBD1	CASSQDEDRGNTIYF	TGCGCCAGCAGCCAAGACGAGGACAGGGGAAACACCATATATTTT
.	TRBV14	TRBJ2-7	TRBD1	CASSQAGQLPYEQYF	TGTGCCAGCAGCCAAGCGGGACAGCTGCCTTACGAGCAGTACTTC
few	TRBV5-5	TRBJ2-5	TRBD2	CASSVGLAGGRGETQYF	TGTGCCAGCAGCGTTGGACTAGCGGGGGGGCGAGGGGAGACCCAGTACTTC
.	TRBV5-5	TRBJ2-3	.	CASSFLEGLTDTQYF	TGTGCCAGCAGCTTTTTAGAGGGACTCACAGATACGCAGTATTTT
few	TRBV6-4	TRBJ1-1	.	CASSDSGARGGVAENTEAFF	TGTGCCAGCAGTGACTCTGGGGCGCGAGGTGGGGTCGCAGAGAACACTGAAGCTTTCTTT
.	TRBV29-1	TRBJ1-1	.	CSGEKGGTEAFF	TGCAGCGGGGAGAAGGGGGGCACTGAAGCTTTCTTT
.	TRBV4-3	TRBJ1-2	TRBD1	CASSPSGRTGGRGYTF	TGCGCCAGCAGCCCGTCTGGGCGAACAGGGGGCAGGGGCTACACCTTC
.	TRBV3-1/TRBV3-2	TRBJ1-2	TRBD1	CASSQGGQGHYGYTF	TGTGCCAGCAGCCAAGGAGGACAGGGCCACTATGGCTACACCTTC
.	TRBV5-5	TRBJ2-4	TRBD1	CASSLRLGQGGVLTKNIQYF	TGTGCCAGCAGCTTGAGGCTGGGACAGGGTGGGGTATTGACCAAAAACATTCAGTACTTC
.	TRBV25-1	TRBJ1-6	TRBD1	CASVGTDYNSPLHF	TGTGCCAGCGTAGGGACAGATTATAATTCACCCCTCCACTTT
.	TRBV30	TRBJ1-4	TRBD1	CAWSGIQGDEKLFF	TGTGCCTGGAGCGGTATCCAGGGGGATGAAAAACTGTTTTTT
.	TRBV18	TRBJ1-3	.	CASSPNRGGNTIYF	TGTGCCAGCTCACCGAACCGGGGAGGAAACACCATATATTTT
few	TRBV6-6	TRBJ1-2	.	CASTQGAGLYGYTF	TGTGCCAGCACCCAAGGGGCAGGCCTCTATGGCTACACCTTC
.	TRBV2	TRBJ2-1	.	CASSDWNEQFF	TGTGCCAGCAGTGATTGGAATGAGCAGTTCTTC
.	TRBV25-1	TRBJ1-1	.	CASNEGRGEAFF	TGTGCCAGCAACGAGGGTAGGGGTGAAGCTTTCTTT
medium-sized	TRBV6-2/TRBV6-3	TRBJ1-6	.	CASSVGSSGSPLHF	TGTGCCAGCAGCGTCGGGTCCTCAGGTTCACCCCTCCACTTT
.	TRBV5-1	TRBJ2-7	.	CASSLASGPSPYEQYF	TGCGCCAGCAGCTTGGCCTCGGGGCCATCTCCTTACGAGCAGTACTTC
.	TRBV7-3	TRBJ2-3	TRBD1	CASSPTGGPPDTQYF	TGTGCCAGCAGCCCGACAGGGGGCCCACCAGATACGCAGTATTTT
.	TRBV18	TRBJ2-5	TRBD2	CASSPSSGQETQYF	TGTGCCAGCTCACCGTCTAGCGGCCAAGAGACCCAGTACTTC
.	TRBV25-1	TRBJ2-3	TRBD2	CASTSGANPGDTQYF	TGTGCCAGCACCAGCGGGGCCAACCCCGGAGATACGCAGTATTTT
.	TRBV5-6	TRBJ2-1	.	CASSSKVGFSYNEQFF	TGTGCCAGCAGCTCCAAGGTGGGTTTCTCCTACAATGAGCAGTTCTTC
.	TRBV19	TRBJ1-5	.	CASSYRYYSNQPQHF	TGTGCCAGTAGTTACAGATATTATAGCAATCAGCCCCAGCATTTT
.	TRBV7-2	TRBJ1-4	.	CASSLEGTAFGEKLFF	TGTGCCAGCAGCTTAGAGGGGACGGCTTTTGGAGAAAAACTGTTTTTT
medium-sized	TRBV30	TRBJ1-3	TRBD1	CAWGTGTGNTIYF	TGTGCCTGGGGGACAGGGACAGGAAACACCATATATTTT
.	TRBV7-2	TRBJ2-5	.	CASSLVVFQETQYF	TGTGCCAGCAGCTTAGTGGTGTTTCAAGAGACCCAGTACTTC